This T cell receptor beta chain was retrieved from a study of blood T cells in healthy people across ages. Across the study: Using template switching, researchers captured about one barcoded beta molecule for each two T cells.

Using a J-beta primer mix together with a sample-barcoded 5' primer, a second PCR was run for roughly 7 to 12 cycles. TCRdb called the 5' RACE reads again in MiXCR, with one record for every CDR3 protein. The sample yields around 990,000 distinct CDR3 sequences, approximately 38% seen once. The CDR3 totals 14 residues. V was shortened by 7 bases and J by 0 bases, with 12 bases between the two germline ends. The chain couples TRBV12-3 or TRBV12-4 to TRBJ1-2, with D perhaps TRBD1 (5 bases). The source is a man between 18 and 29 years old in good health. Sequences were obtained from blood. CDR3 amino acids: CASNNRGANYGYTF. As DNA, the CDR3 is TGTGCCAGCAACAATAGGGGAGCTAACTATGGCTACACCTTC.